This T cell receptor beta chain was retrieved from a study of T cell repertoires in cytomegalovirus infection. Across the whole study: CMV epitopes, recently identified HLA-C-restricted and well-studied HLA-B-restricted, were used. Public TCR beta signature analysis indicated the presence of both CMV infection and matching HLA type.

Trimming removed 2 bases at V and 0 bases at J, with 10 bases between. Germline CDR1 reads SNHLY; CDR2 reads FYNNEI. The CDR3 runs 15 residues. On this clonotype itself: Its antigen is as yet unknown.

Each CDR3 protein gets one entry after TCRdb re-called the reads with MiXCR. The sample yields approximately 990,000 distinct CDR3 sequences, roughly 31% seen once. Whole-study findings and limits: CMV carriers having the relevant HLA were flagged by cumulative public TCR beta family frequency. CMV-specific TCR beta clonotypes restricted by HLA-C dominated the ex vivo response.

The TCR comes from a human donor in good health (CMV status not recorded). Some clones in this sample may be carry-over from other donors' samples. The sample was cultured CD8+ T cells from PBMCs, taken from culture after CMV antigen stimulation. The V gene is TRBV2, the J gene TRBJ1-1; D gene unclear. CDR3 nucleotide sequence: TGTGCCAGCAGTGAAAAGGGAATGATGAACACTGAAGCTTTCTTT. This gives the protein CASSEKGMMNTEAFF.